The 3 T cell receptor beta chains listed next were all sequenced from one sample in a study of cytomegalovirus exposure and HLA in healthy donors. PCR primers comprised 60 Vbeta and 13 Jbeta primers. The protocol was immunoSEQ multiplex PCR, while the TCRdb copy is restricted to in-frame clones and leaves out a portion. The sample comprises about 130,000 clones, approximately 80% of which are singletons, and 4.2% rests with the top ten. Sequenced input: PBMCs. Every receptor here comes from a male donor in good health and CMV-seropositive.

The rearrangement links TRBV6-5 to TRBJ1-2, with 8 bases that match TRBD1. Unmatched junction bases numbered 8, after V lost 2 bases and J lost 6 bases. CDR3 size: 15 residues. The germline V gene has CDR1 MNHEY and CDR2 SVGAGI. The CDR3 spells CASSYVGATGDGYTF. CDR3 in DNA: TGTGCCAGCAGTTACGTTGGGGCGACAGGGGATGGCTACACCTTC.

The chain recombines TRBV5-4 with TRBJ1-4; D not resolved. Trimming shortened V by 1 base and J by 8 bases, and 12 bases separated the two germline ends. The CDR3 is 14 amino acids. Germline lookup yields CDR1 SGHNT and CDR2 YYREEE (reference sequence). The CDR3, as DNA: TGTGCCAGCAGCTTGCGGGGAGGTAACGAAAAACTGTTTTTT. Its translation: CASSLRGGNEKLFF.

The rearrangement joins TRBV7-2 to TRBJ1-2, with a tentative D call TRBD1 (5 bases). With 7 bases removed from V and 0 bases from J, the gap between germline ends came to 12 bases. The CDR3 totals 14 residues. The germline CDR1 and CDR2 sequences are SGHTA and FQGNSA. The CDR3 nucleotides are TGTGCCAGCACCCACGGACAAGCTAACTATGGCTACACCTTC. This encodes CASTHGQANYGYTF.